A selection of T cell receptor beta chains follows, all from one sample in a study of cytomegalovirus exposure and HLA in healthy donors. The repertoire was sequenced with immunoSEQ multiplex PCR; TCRdb's copy has only in-frame clones and lacks some. The sample includes about 120,000 clones, 81% seen only once; the top ten take 3.9%. The sequencing sample was made of PBMCs. Receptors originate from a woman in her 30s in good health and CMV-seronegative. Both conserved end residues are part of each CDR3. Each record gives: V gene, D gene, clone size, J gene, CDR3 DNA, CDR3 protein. A D gene is named only where the DNA matches it firmly. Clone size is not always given. Where it is, it says once, few, many or a class for expanded clones.

TRBV29-1	-	-	TRBJ2-3	TGCAGCGTCGACGACAGCCTTGGCACAGATACGCAGTATTTT	CSVDDSLGTDTQYF
TRBV7-2	TRBD1	-	TRBJ2-5	TGTGCCAGCAGCTTAGCGGCAGGGGGCTTAGAGCAAGAGACCCAGTACTTC	CASSLAAGGLEQETQYF
TRBV7-9	TRBD1	few	TRBJ2-7	TGTGCCAGCAGTCGACAGGGGGCCTACGAGCAGTACTTC	CASSRQGAYEQYF
TRBV7-2	-	-	TRBJ2-5	TGTGCCAGCAGCCAGGTGGGCGGGAAAGGAGAGACCCAGTACTTC	CASSQVGGKGETQYF
TRBV6-4	-	-	TRBJ2-1	TGTGCCAGCAGCCCCACAACAACCTCCAATGAGCAGTTCTTC	CASSPTTTSNEQFF
TRBV2	TRBD1	-	TRBJ2-2	TGTGCCAGCAGTAAGGGGACAGGAGGTATCACCGGGGAGCTGTTTTTT	CASSKGTGGITGELFF
TRBV27	-	-	TRBJ1-1	TGTGCCAGCAGTTTCACCCCTCCCGGGGAGAACACTGAAGCTTTCTTT	CASSFTPPGENTEAFF
TRBV19	-	-	TRBJ1-1	TGTGCCAGTAGTATATCAGGGAACACTGAAGCTTTCTTT	CASSISGNTEAFF
TRBV7-9	-	-	TRBJ1-2	TGTGCCAGCAGCCCTACGTTGTCTAGTGGCTATGGCTACACCTTC	CASSPTLSSGYGYTF
TRBV13	-	-	TRBJ2-2	TGTGCCAGCAGCTCGACACAGGGTTCCGCGTACACCGGGGAGCTGTTTTTT	CASSSTQGSAYTGELFF
TRBV5-6	TRBD2	-	TRBJ2-1	TGTGCCAGCAGCTTGTCCGGGACTAGCCGTCGCAATGAGCAGTTCTTC	CASSLSGTSRRNEQFF
TRBV27	TRBD2	-	TRBJ2-1	TGTGCCAGCAGCCGACTTACTAGCGGGAGACCGGGTGAGCAGTTCTTC	CASSRLTSGRPGEQFF
TRBV9	TRBD1	-	TRBJ1-5	TGTGCCAGCAGCGTCGGGACAGTCGACAATCAGCCCCAGCATTTT	CASSVGTVDNQPQHF
TRBV6-4	-	-	TRBJ2-2	TGTGCCAGCAGTGACTCGACGGCAGGGCTCACCGGGGAGCTGTTTTTT	CASSDSTAGLTGELFF
TRBV14	TRBD1	-	TRBJ1-1	TGTGCCAGCAGCCAAGCCGGGACAGGGGCGATCACTGAAGCTTTCTTT	CASSQAGTGAITEAFF
TRBV7-8	-	-	TRBJ2-2	TGTGCCAGCAGCTTAGGGAACAGGGACACCGGGGAGCTGTTTTTT	CASSLGNRDTGELFF
TRBV7-2	TRBD1	-	TRBJ1-1	TGTGCCAGCAGCTCCGGACAGGGGGCTATGGAAGCTTTCTTT	CASSSGQGAMEAFF
TRBV5-5	-	-	TRBJ2-1	TGTGCCAGCAGCTTTGCAGGGGATGAGCAGTTCTTC	CASSFAGDEQFF
TRBV5-6	TRBD2	-	TRBJ2-7	TGTGCCAGTAGCGGGAGCCACGAGCAGTACTTC	CASSGSHEQYF
TRBV9	TRBD1	few	TRBJ1-2	TGTGCCAGCAGCGTAGAACCCCAGACAGGGGGCGGCTACACCTTC	CASSVEPQTGGGYTF
TRBV7-9	-	-	TRBJ1-5	TGTGCCAGCAGCTGGGGAGGGGACAATCAGCCCCAGCATTTT	CASSWGGDNQPQHF
TRBV15	TRBD1	-	TRBJ2-4	TGTGCCACCAGCCCTCGACAGGGCCCGAAAAACATTCAGTACTTC	CATSPRQGPKNIQYF